The 5 T cell receptor beta chains listed next were all sequenced from one sample in a study of blood T cells in healthy people across ages. The second PCR ran about 6 to 12 cycles with a sample-barcoded 5' primer and J-beta primers. TCRdb ran MiXCR on the 5' RACE reads and lists one entry per CDR3 protein. The sample has over 700,000 distinct CDR3 sequences, roughly 25% seen once. These data are also associated with another study on T cells of mothers and their children.

The sample consisted of blood. These receptors were collected from a boy between 10 and 17 years old in good health.

The genes are TRBV27 and TRBJ2-1, with 8 bases fitting TRBD1. This CDR3 comprises 15 residues. CDR1 is MNHEY and CDR2 is SMNVEV in the germline V gene (reference sequence). Trimming at V came to 5 bases and at J to 5 bases, leaving 8 bases not matched to a gene. The CDR3 DNA reads as TGTGCCAGCAGTCTCGGACAGGGCCCAAACAATGAGCAGTTCTTC. This encodes CASSLGQGPNNEQFF.

The chain is built from TRBV20-1 and TRBJ2-1; D uncertain. Germline V gene lookup returns CDR1 DFQATT and CDR2 SNEGSKA (reference sequence). Trimming left V 3 bases short and J 7 bases short, with 7 bases between. The CDR3 is made up of 11 amino acids. For the CDR3, the DNA is TGCAGTGCTAGTTCCGATAATGAGCAGTTCTTC. Residues: CSASSDNEQFF.

The rearrangement links TRBV20-1 to TRBJ2-7; 9 bases align to TRBD1. Germline V gives CDR1 DFQATT, CDR2 SNEGSKA (reference sequence). V was pared by 5 bases and J by 3 bases, with 14 bases of the junction left unmatched. The CDR3 spans 16 residues. The CDR3 bases are TGCAGTGCTCAAAGGTCCGGGACAGGGATTAGCTACGAGCAGTACTTC. It specifies CSAQRSGTGISYEQYF.

The rearrangement uses TRBV3-1 and TRBJ1-2; perhaps TRBD1 as D (5 bases). The CDR3 has 15 amino acids. The V end lost 5 bases, the J end lost 5 bases, and 18 bases lay between the germline ends. Germline-derived CDR1 and CDR2 are LGHDT and YNNKEL (reference sequence). CDR3: CASSNSPGLGYGYTF. The CDR3 DNA sequence: TGTGCCAGCAGCAACAGCCCGGGACTCGGGTATGGCTACACCTTC.

The rearrangement joins TRBV7-2 to TRBJ1-2; D remains ambiguous. The CDR3 is 13 amino acids. Germline assignment: CDR1 SGHTA and CDR2 FQGNSA. Trimming shortened V by 0 bases and J by 10 bases, and 12 bases separated the two germline ends. The CDR3 DNA sequence: TGTGCCAGCAGCTTAGCAGCGGCGTCCGACTACACCTTC. Protein sequence: CASSLAAASDYTF.